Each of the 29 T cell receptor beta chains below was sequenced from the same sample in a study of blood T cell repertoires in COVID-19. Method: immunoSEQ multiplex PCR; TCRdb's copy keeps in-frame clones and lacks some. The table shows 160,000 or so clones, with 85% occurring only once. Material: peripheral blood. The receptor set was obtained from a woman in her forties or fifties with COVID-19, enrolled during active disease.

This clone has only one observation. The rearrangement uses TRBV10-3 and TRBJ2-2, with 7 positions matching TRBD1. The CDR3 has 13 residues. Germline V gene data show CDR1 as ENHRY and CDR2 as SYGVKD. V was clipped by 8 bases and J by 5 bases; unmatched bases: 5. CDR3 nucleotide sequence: TGTGCCATCTCGGGACAGCTAACCGGGGAGCTGTTTTTT. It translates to CAISGQLTGELFF.

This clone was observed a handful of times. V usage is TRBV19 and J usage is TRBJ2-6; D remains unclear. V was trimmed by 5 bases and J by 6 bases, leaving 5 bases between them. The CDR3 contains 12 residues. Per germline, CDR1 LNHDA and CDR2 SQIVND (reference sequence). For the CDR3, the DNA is TGTGCCAGTAGTCCCAAGGCCAACGTCCTGACTTTC. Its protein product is CASSPKANVLTF.

CDR3 sequence: CASSLVAGGAYEQYF. CDR3 coding DNA: TGTGCCAGCAGCTTAGTAGCGGGGGGGGCCTACGAGCAGTACTTC. The chain uses TRBV11-3 and TRBJ2-7; the match to TRBD2 covers 11 bases. The CDR3 sequence is 15 residues long. The V gene's germline CDR1 is SGHNT and CDR2 YENEEA. V lost 1 base and J lost 2; bases outside the gene matches: 1.

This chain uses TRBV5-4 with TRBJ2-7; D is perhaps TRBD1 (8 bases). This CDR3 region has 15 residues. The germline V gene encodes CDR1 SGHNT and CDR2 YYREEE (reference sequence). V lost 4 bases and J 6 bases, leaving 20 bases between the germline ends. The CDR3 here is CASSPDRGGDREQYF. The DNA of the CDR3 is TGTGCCAGCAGCCCTGACAGGGGAGGGGACCGCGAGCAGTACTTC.

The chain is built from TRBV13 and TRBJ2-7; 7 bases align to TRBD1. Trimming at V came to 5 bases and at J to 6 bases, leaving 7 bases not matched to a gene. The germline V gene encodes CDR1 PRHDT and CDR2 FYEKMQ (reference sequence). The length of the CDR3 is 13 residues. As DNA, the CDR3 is TGTGCCAGCAGCCGAGACAGGGTCGGCGAGCAGTACTTC. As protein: CASSRDRVGEQYF.

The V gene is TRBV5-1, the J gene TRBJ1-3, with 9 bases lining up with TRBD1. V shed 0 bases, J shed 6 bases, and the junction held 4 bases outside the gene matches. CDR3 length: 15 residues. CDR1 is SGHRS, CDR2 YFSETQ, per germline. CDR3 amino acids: CASSLEGQGLNTIYF. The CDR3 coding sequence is TGCGCCAGCAGCTTGGAGGGACAGGGTCTAAACACCATATATTTT. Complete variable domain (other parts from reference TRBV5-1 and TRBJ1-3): KAGVTQTPRYLIKTRGQQVTLSCSPISGHRSVSWYQQTPGQGLQFLFEYFSETQRNKGNFPGRFSGRQFSNSRSEMNVSTLELGDSALYLCASSLEGQGLNTIYFGEGSWLTVV.

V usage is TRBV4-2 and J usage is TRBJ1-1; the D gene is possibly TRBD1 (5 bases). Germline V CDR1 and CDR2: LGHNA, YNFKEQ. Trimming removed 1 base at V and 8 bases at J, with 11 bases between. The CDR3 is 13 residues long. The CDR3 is CASSQAVTAEAFF. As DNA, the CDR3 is TGTGCCAGCAGCCAAGCCGTGACAGCCGAAGCTTTCTTT.

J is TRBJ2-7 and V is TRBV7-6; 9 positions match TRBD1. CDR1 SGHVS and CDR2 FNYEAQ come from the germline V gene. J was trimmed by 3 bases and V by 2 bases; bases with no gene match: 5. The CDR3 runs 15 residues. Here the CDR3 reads CASSLSPGQGYEQYF. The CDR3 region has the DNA TGTGCCAGCAGCTTATCTCCGGGACAGGGCTACGAGCAGTACTTC.

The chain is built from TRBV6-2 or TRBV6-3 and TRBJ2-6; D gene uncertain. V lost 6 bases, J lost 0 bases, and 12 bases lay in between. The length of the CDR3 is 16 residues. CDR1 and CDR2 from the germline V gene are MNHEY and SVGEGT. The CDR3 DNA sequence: TGTGCCAGCAGCATCACTGGTCCCTCTGGGGCCAACGTCCTGACTTTC. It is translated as CASSITGPSGANVLTF.

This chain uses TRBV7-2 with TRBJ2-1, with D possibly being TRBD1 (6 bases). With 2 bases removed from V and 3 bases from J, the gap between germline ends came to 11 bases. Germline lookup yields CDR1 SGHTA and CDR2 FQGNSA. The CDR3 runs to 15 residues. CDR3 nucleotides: TGTGCCAGCAGCTTACAGGCAGGGGACTACAATGAGCAGTTCTTC. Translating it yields CASSLQAGDYNEQFF.

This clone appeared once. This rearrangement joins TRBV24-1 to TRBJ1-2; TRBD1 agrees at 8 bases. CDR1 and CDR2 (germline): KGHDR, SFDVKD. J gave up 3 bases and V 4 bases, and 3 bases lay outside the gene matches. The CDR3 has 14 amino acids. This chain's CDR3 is CATSEGQDDYGYTF. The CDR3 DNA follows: TGTGCCACCAGTGAGGGACAGGATGACTATGGCTACACCTTC.

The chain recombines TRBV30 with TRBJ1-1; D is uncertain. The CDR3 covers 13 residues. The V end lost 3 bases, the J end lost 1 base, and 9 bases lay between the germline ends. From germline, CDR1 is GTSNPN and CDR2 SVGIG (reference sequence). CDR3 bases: TGTGCCTGGAGATCCTCCCCGAACACTGAAGCTTTCTTT. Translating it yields CAWRSSPNTEAFF.

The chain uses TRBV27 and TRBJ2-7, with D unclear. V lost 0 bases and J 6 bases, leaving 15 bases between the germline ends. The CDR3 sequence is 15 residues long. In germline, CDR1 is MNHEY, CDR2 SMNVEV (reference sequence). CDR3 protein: CASSLSQRSLGEQYF. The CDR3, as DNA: TGTGCCAGCAGTTTATCTCAACGAAGTCTAGGCGAGCAGTACTTC.

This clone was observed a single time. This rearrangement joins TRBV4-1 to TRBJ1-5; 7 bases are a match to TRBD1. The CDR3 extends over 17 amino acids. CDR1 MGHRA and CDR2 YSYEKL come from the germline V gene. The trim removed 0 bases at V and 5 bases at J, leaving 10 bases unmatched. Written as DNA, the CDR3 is TGCGCCAGCAGCCAAGAAGACAGGGTGGGGAATTATCAGCCCCAGCATTTT. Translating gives CASSQEDRVGNYQPQHF.

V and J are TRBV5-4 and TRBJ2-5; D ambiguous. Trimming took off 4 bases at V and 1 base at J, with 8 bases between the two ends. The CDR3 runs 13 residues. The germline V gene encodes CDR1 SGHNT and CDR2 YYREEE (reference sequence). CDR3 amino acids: CASSGPLQETQYF. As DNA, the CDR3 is TGTGCCAGCAGCGGGCCGCTCCAAGAGACCCAGTACTTC.

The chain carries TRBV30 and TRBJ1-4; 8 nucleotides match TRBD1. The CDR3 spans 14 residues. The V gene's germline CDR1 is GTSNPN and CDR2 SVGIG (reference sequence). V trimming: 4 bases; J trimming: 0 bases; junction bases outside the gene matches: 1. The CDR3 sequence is CAWNRGATNEKLFF. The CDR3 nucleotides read TGTGCCTGGAACAGGGGGGCAACTAATGAAAAACTGTTTTTT. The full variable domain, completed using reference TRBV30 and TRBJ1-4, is SQTIHQWPATLVQPVGSPLSLECTVEGTSNPNLYWYRQAAGRGLQLLFYSVGIGQISSEVPQNLSASRPQDRQFILSSKKLLLSDSGFYLCAWNRGATNEKLFFGSGTQLSVL.

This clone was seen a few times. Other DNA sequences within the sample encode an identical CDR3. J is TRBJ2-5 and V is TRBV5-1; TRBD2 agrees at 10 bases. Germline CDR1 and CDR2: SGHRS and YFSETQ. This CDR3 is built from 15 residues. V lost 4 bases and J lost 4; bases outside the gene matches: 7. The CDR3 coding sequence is TGCGCCAGCAGCCCGAGCGGGGGGGCAGGAGAGACCCAGTACTTC. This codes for CASSPSGGAGETQYF.

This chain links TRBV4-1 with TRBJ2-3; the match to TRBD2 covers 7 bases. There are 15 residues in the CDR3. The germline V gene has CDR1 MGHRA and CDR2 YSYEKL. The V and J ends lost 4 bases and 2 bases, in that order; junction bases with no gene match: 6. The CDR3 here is CASSPRAGTTDTQYF. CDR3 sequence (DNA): TGCGCCAGCAGCCCAAGAGCGGGGACCACAGATACGCAGTATTTT.

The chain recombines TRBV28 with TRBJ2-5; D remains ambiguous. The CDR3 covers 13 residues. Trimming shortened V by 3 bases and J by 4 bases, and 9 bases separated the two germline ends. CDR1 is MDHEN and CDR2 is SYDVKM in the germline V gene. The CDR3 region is CASSFAGRETQYF. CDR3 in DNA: TGTGCCAGCAGTTTCGCAGGTCGAGAGACCCAGTACTTC.

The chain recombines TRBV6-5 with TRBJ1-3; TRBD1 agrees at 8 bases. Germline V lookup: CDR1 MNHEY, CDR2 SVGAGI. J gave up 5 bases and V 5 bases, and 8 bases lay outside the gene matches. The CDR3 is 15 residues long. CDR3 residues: CASSTDRGARNTIYF. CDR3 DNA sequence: TGTGCCAGCAGTACCGACAGGGGCGCCCGAAACACCATATATTTT.

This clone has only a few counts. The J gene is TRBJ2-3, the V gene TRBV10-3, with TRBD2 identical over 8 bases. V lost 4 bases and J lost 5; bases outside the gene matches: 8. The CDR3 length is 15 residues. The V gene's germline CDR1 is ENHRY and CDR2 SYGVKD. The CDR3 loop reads CAISGNGGAGDTQYF. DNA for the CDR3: TGTGCCATCAGTGGAAACGGGGGGGCAGGAGATACGCAGTATTTT.

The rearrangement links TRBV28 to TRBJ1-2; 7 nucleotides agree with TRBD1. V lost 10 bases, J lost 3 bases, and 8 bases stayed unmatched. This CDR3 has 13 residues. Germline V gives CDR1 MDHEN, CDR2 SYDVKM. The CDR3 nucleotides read TGTGCCACCCGAAGGGGGCTCTACTATGGCTACACCTTC. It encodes CATRRGLYYGYTF.

The CDR3: CARIFVDRVTNYGYTF. CDR3 coding DNA: TGTGCCAGAATTTTCGTAGACAGGGTGACTAACTATGGCTACACCTTC. The chain employs TRBV5-3 and TRBJ1-2, with 7 bases identical to TRBD1. TRBV5-3 is known as an ORF, though its function is uncertain. The CDR3 totals 16 residues. V gave up 6 bases and J gave up 0 bases; unmatched junction bases: 11.

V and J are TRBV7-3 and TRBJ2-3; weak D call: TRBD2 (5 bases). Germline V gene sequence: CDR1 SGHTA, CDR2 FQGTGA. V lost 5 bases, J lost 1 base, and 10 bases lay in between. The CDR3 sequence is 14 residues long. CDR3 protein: CASSLGVGTDTQYF. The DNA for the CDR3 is TGTGCCAGCAGCCTCGGGGTCGGCACAGATACGCAGTATTTT.

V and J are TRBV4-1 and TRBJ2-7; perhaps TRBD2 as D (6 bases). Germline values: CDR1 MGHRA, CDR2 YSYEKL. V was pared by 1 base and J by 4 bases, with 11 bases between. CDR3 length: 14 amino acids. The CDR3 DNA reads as TGCGCCAGCAGCCAAGCTTCGGGGAGGTACGAGCAGTACTTC. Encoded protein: CASSQASGRYEQYF.

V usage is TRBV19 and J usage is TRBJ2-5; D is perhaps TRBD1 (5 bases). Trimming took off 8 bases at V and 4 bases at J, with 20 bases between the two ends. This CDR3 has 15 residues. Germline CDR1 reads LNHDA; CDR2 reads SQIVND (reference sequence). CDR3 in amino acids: CASADPRVLGETQYF. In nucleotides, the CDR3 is TGTGCCAGTGCCGACCCCAGGGTTTTAGGAGAGACCCAGTACTTC.

CDR3 DNA sequence: TGCGCCAGCAGCCCACCCTTCGGGGGGGTCTACAATGAGCAGTTCTTC. Translation gives CASSPPFGGVYNEQFF. This chain links TRBV4-1 with TRBJ2-1; the match to TRBD2 covers 8 bases. Per the germline V gene, CDR1 is MGHRA and CDR2 is YSYEKL. The CDR3 has 16 amino acids. With V trimmed by 4 bases and J by 3 bases, 8 bases remained unmatched.

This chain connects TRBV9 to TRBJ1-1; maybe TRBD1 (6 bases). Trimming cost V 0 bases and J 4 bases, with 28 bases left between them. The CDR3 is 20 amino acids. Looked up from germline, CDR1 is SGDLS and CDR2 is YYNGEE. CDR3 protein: CASSVAPRWVAGVAGTEAFF. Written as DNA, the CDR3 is TGTGCCAGCAGCGTAGCTCCCCGATGGGTGGCAGGGGTAGCCGGCACTGAAGCTTTCTTT.

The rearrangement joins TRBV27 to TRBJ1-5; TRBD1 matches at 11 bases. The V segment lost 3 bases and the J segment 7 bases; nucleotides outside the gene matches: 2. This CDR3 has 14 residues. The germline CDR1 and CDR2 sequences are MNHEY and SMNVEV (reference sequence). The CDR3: CASSFGTGGQPQHF. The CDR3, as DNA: TGTGCCAGCAGTTTCGGGACAGGGGGACAGCCCCAGCATTTT.